The clone carrying this T cell receptor (beta chain) turned up a few times. The antigen remains unidentified. This CDR3 comprises 16 residues. Deletions cut 0 bases from V and 4 bases from J, with 14 bases between. Germline-derived CDR1 and CDR2 are SGHRS and YFSETQ. With a J-beta primer mix and a sample-barcoded 5' primer, a second PCR ran about 6 to 11 cycles. Every cDNA molecule bore a tag from a template-switch adaptor containing 12 random nucleotides. TCRdb independently ran MiXCR on the 5' RACE reads; one entry per CDR3 protein. This sample carries about 720,000 distinct CDR3 sequences, about 24% of them seen once, and the ten largest clones take roughly 22%. The data are from a study of blood T cells in healthy people across ages. Across the whole study: Researchers report that template switching captured about one barcoded beta molecule per two T cells. General observations from the study: Age showed a roughly linear inverse relationship with TCR beta diversity per million T cells. Both naive CD4+ cell counts and diversity were greater in long-lived donors than in aged donors.

V usage is TRBV5-1 and J usage is TRBJ2-1; TRBD1 is a possible D gene (6 bases). The receptor was isolated from a man in his 70s in good health. Material for sequencing was blood. The CDR3 here is CASSLGTSTGYNEQFF. For the CDR3, the DNA is TGCGCCAGCAGCTTGGGTACCTCGACAGGTTACAATGAGCAGTTCTTC.